These 10 T cell receptor beta chains share one sample of origin, sequenced in a study of blood T cell repertoires in COVID-19. The assay was immunoSEQ multiplex PCR, and TCRdb's table has in-frame clones only and misses some. The sample comprises a few hundred thousand clones, just under 90% of which are singletons, and approximately 6.2% rests with the top ten. Sample: peripheral blood. Receptors originate from a man between 60 and 75 years old who had recovered from COVID-19.

The chain is built from TRBV7-2 and TRBJ2-3; 8 nucleotides agree with TRBD2. The germline CDR1 and CDR2 sequences are SGHTA and FQGNSA. The CDR3 extends over 18 amino acids. Trimming took 5 bases from V and 8 from J; bases not matched to a gene: 21. CDR3 bases: TGTGCCAGCAGCCCAGGTTCGGGGGGGAGTGGCGGTCCCGGTACGCAGTATTTT. Amino acid sequence: CASSPGSGGSGGPGTQYF.

The chain employs TRBV24-1 and TRBJ2-7; the match to TRBD1 covers 9 bases. After removal of 4 bases from V and 7 bases from J, the junction contained 10 bases not matched to a gene. Germline V lookup: CDR1 KGHDR, CDR2 SFDVKD. The CDR3 length is 15 residues. CDR3 bases: TGTGCCACCAGTGAGACGGGACAGGGACATGGGGAGCAGTACTTC. Residues: CATSETGQGHGEQYF.

This chain joins TRBV11-3 and TRBJ2-1, with D perhaps TRBD2 (5 bases). Germline lookup yields CDR1 SGHNT and CDR2 YENEEA. The CDR3 runs 16 residues. V was clipped by 0 bases and J by 0 bases, with 9 bases between them. For the CDR3, the DNA is TGTGCCAGCAGCTTAGAGGCGGGCGGCTCCTACAATGAGCAGTTCTTC. Encoded protein: CASSLEAGGSYNEQFF.

The chain has TRBV27 and TRBJ2-7, with TRBD2 identical over 11 bases. CDR3 length: 16 amino acids. V was clipped by 4 bases and J by 1 base; unmatched bases: 6. The germline V gene has CDR1 MNHEY and CDR2 SMNVEV (reference sequence). The CDR3 sequence is CASSWDGTSGSYEQYF. The CDR3 nucleotides read TGTGCCAGCAGTTGGGACGGGACTAGCGGTTCCTACGAGCAGTACTTC.

Many counts were recorded for this clone. The CDR3 DNA reads TGCGCCAGCAGCACAGGGAATGAGCAGTTCTTC. Encoded protein: CASSTGNEQFF. V is TRBV5-1 and J is TRBJ2-1, with D maybe TRBD1 (6 bases). Germline-derived CDR1 and CDR2 are SGHRS and YFSETQ. The CDR3 spans 11 residues. V was pared by 4 bases and J by 7 bases, with 6 bases between.

This chain links TRBV27 with TRBJ2-1, with D possibly TRBD1 on 7 matching bases. V lost 4 bases and J lost 6, with 19 bases in between. Germline CDR1 MNHEY, CDR2 SMNVEV (reference sequence). CDR3 length: 16 amino acids. The CDR3 loop is CASSSLTGRTGNEQFF. Here the CDR3 DNA reads TGTGCCAGCAGTTCCCTGACAGGGAGGACTGGCAATGAGCAGTTCTTC.

In this sample, this clone turned up a few times. This chain links TRBV6-1 with TRBJ2-7; 12 bases align to TRBD2. The CDR3 length is 15 residues. CDR1 is MNHNS and CDR2 is SASEGT in the germline V gene. V trimming: 2 bases; J trimming: 4 bases; junction bases outside the gene matches: 3. CDR3 bases: TGTGCCAGCAGTGAACTAGCGGGAGGGCCGTACGAGCAGTACTTC. It yields the protein CASSELAGGPYEQYF.

This chain links TRBV14 with TRBJ1-2, with D maybe TRBD1 (6 bases). Germline CDR1 SGHDN, CDR2 FVKESK. This CDR3 is built from 13 residues. V was shortened by 2 bases and J by 6 bases, with 10 bases between the two germline ends. DNA of the CDR3: TGTGCCAGCAGCCAAATGTCAGGGGATGGCTACACCTTC. It yields the protein CASSQMSGDGYTF.

The V gene is TRBV5-1, the J gene TRBJ1-5; possibly TRBD1 for D (6 bases). The CDR3 totals 15 residues. CDR1 and CDR2 from the germline V gene are SGHRS and YFSETQ. Trimming left V 0 bases short and J 7 bases short, with 14 bases between. The CDR3, as DNA: TGCGCCAGCAGCTTGGACAGGGCAGGAGGACAGCCCCAGCATTTT. It codes for CASSLDRAGGQPQHF.

The chain carries TRBV7-7 and TRBJ1-4, with D possibly being TRBD1 (6 bases). Germline values: CDR1 SSHAT, CDR2 FNYEAQ (reference sequence). Trimming cost V 5 bases and J 8 bases, with 15 bases left between them. CDR3 length: 14 amino acids. The CDR3 coding sequence is TGTGCCAGCAGCCCTAAAGGGGGGGGAGAAAAACTGTTTTTT. Translating gives CASSPKGGGEKLFF.